This TCR beta chain originates from a study of immune heterogeneity within non-small cell lung tumors. Study context: With respect to histology, the tumors encompassed several squamous cell carcinomas, more than nine non-squamous carcinomas and 1 not otherwise specified.

Template input was genomic DNA from bulk tumor (600 ng per sample). Surgery yielded several widely spaced biopsies per primary tumor. The study enrolled patients with untreated, newly diagnosed non-small cell lung cancer who underwent curative surgery. TCR beta CDR3 was amplified by multiplex PCR using 32 V and 13 J primers. MiXCR, applied by TCRdb to the multiplex PCR reads, yields one record per CDR3 protein. The sample has some 22,000 distinct CDR3 sequences, around 28% seen once; the top ten hold about 4.5%. V gave up 4 bases and J gave up 1 base, with 7 bases separating them. There are 14 residues in the CDR3. CDR1 is LGHNA, CDR2 YSLEER, per germline.

The rearrangement joins TRBV4-3 to TRBJ2-2; no firm D call. The clonotype comes from a man aged 40-49 years with non-small cell lung cancer. Sequencing was performed on lung tumor tissue. The chain's CDR3 is CASSPSVNTGELFF. For the CDR3, the DNA is TGCGCCAGCAGCCCAAGCGTGAACACCGGGGAGCTGTTTTTT.